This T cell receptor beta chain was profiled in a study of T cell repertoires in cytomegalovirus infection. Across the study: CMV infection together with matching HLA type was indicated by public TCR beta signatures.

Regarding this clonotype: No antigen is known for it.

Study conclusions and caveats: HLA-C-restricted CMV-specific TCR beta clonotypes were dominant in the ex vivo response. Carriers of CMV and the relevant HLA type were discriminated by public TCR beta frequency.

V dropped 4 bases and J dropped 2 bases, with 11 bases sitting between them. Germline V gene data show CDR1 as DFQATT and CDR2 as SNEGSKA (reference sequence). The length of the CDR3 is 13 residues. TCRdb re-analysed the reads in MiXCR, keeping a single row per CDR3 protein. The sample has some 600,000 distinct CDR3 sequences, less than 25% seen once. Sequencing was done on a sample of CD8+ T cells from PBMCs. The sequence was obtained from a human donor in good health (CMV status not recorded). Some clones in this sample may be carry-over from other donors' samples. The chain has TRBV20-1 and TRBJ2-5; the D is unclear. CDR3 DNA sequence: TGCAGTGCTATCTTCGGCCCTCAAGAGACCCAGTACTTC. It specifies CSAIFGPQETQYF.